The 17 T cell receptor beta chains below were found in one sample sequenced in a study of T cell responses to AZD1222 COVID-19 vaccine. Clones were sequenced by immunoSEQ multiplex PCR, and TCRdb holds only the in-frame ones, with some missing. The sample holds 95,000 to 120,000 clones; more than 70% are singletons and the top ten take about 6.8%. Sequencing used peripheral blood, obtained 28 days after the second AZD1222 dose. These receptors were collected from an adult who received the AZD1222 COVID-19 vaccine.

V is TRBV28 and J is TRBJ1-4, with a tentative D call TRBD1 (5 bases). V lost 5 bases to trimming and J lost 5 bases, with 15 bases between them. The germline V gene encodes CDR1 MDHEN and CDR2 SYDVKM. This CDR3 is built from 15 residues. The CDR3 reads CASSPGTPANEKLFF. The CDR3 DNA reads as TGTGCCAGCAGTCCCGGGACGCCAGCAAATGAAAAACTGTTTTTT.

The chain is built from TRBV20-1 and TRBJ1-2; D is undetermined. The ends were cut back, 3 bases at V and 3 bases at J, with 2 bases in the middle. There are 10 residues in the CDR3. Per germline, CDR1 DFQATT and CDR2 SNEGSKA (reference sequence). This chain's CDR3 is CSASHYGYTF. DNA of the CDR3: TGCAGTGCTAGCCACTATGGCTACACCTTC.

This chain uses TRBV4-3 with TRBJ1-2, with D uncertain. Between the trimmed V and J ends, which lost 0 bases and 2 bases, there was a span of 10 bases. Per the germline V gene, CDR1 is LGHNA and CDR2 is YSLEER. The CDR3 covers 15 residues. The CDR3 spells CASSQDLKENYGYTF. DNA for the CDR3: TGCGCCAGCAGCCAAGATCTGAAGGAAAACTATGGCTACACCTTC.

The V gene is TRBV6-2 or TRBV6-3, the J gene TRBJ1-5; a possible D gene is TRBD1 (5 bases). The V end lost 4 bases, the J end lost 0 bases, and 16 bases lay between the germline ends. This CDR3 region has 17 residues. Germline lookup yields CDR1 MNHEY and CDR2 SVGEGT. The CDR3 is CASSSRGVSYSNQPQHF. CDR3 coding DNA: TGTGCCAGCAGTTCCCGAGGGGTCTCCTATAGCAATCAGCCCCAGCATTTT.

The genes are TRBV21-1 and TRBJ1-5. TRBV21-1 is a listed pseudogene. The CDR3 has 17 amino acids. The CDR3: CASSNGWGRISNQPQHF. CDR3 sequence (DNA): TGTGCCAGCAGCAATGGATGGGGAAGGATTAGCAATCAGCCCCAGCATTTT.

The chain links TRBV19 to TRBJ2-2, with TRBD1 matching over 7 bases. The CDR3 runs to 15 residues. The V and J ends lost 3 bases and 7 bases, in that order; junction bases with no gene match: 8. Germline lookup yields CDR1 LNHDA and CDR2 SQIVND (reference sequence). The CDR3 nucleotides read TGTGCCAGTAGTATGGGCCCCAGGGGGAACGGGGAGCTGTTTTTT. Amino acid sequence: CASSMGPRGNGELFF.

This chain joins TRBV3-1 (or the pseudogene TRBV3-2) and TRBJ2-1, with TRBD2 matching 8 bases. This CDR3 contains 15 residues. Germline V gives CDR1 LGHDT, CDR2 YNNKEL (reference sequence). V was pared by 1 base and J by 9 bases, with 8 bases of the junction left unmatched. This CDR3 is CASSQGGSGGGEQFF. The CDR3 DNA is TGTGCCAGCAGCCAAGGGGGAAGCGGGGGTGGTGAGCAGTTCTTC.

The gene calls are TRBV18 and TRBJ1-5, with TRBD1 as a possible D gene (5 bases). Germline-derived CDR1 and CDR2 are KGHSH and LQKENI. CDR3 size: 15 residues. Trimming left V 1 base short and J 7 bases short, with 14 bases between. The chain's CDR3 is CASSPQAGEDQPQHF. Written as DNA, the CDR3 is TGTGCCAGCTCACCACAGGCGGGGGAGGACCAGCCCCAGCATTTT.

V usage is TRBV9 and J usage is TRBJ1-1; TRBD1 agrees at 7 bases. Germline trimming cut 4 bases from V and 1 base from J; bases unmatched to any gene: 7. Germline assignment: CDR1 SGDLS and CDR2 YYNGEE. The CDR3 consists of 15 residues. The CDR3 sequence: CASSIAGTANTEAFF. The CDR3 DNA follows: TGTGCCAGCAGCATCGCCGGGACAGCGAACACTGAAGCTTTCTTT. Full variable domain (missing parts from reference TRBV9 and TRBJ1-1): DSGVTQTPKHLITATGQRVTLRCSPRSGDLSVYWYQQSLDQGLQFLIQYYNGEERAKGNILERFSAQQFPDLHSELNLSSLELGDSALYFCASSIAGTANTEAFFGQGTRLTVV.

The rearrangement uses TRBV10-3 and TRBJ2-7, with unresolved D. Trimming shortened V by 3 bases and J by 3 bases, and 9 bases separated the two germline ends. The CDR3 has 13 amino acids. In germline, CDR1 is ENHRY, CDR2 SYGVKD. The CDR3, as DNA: TGTGCCATCAGTGAAGCCGGCAGCTACGAGCAGTACTTC. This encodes CAISEAGSYEQYF.

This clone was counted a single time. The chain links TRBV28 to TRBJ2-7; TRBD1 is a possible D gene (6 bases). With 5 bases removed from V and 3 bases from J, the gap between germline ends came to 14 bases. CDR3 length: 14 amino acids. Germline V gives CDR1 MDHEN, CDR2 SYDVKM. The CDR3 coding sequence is TGTGCCAGCAGTGAGACCGGGACAAACTACGAGCAGTACTTC. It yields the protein CASSETGTNYEQYF.

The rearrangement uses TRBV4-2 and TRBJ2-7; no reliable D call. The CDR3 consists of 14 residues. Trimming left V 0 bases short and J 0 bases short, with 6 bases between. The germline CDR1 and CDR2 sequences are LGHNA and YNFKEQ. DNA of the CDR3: TGTGCCAGCAGCCAAGAGGCGGCCTCCTACGAGCAGTACTTC. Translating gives CASSQEAASYEQYF.

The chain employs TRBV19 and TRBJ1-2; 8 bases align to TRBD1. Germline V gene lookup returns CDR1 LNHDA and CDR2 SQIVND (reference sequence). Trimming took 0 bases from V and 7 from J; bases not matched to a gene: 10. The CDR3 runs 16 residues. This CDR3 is CASSIDYGTGPVGYTF. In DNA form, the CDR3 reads TGTGCCAGTAGTATAGATTACGGGACAGGACCCGTTGGCTACACCTTC.

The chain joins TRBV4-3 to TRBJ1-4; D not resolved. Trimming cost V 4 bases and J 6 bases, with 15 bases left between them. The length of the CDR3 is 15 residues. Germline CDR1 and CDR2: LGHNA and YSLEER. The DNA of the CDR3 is TGCGCCAGCAGCCCCACTCGAAGGATTGATGAAAAACTGTTTTTT. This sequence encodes CASSPTRRIDEKLFF.

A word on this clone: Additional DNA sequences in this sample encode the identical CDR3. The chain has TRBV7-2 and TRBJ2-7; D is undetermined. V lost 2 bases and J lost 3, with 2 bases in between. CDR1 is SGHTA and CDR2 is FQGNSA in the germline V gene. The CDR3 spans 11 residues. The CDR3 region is CASSLRYEQYF. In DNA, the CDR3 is TGTGCCAGCAGCTTACGCTACGAGCAGTACTTC.

The CDR3 sequence: CASSITGKYNEQFF. DNA for the CDR3: TGTGCCAGTAGTATCACAGGAAAATACAATGAGCAGTTCTTC. V is TRBV19 and J is TRBJ2-1; tentative D call: TRBD1 (5 bases). The V gene lost 3 bases and the J gene lost 4 bases, with 10 bases spanning the gap. The CDR3 contains 14 residues. Germline V gene lookup returns CDR1 LNHDA and CDR2 SQIVND (reference sequence).

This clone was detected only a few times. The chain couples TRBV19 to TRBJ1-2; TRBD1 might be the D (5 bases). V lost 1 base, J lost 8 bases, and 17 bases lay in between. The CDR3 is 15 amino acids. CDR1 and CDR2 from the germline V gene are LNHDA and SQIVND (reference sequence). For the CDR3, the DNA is TGTGCCAGTAGTATAGGCCCCACAGGCTTAAGAGGCTACACCTTC. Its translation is CASSIGPTGLRGYTF.